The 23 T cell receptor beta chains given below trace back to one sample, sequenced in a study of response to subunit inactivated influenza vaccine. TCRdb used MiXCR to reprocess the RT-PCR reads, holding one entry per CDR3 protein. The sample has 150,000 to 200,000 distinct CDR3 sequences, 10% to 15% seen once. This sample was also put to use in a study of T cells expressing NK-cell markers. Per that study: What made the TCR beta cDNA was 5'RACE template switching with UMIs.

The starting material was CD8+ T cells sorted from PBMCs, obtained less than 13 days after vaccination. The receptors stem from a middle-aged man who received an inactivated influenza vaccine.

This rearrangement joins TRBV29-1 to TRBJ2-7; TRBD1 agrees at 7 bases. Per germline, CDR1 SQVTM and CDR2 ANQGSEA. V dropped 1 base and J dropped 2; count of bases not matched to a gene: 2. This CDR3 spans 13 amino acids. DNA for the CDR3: TGCAGCGTTGAAGGACAGGGTCCCTACGAGCAGTACTTC. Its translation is CSVEGQGPYEQYF.

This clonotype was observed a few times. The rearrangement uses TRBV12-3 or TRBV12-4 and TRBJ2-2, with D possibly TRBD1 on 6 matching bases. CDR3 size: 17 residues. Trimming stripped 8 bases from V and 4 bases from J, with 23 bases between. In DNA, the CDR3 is TGTGCCAGCCTCTCCGCGCTAGGGGGTGCGGCCACCGGGGAGCTGTTTTTT. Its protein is CASLSALGGAATGELFF.

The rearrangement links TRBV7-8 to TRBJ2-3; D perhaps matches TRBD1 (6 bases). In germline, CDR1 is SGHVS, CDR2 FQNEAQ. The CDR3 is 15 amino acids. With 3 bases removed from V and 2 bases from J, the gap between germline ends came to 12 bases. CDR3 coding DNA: TGTGCCAGCAGCTTTCCGGGACAAGTCACAGATACGCAGTATTTT. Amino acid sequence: CASSFPGQVTDTQYF.

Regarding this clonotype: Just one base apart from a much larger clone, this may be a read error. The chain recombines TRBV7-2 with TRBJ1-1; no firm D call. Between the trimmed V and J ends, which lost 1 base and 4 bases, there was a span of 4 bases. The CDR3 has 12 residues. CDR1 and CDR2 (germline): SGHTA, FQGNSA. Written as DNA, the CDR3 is TGTGCCAGCAGCTTAGGTTTCACTGAAGCTTTCTTT. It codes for CASSLGFTEAFF.

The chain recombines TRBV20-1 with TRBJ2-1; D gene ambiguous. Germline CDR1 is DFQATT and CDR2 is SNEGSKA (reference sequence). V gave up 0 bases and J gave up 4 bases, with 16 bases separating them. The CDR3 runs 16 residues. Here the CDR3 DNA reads TGCAGTGCTAGAGACCCCATAGTAGCAGCTTACAATGAGCAGTTCTTC. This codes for CSARDPIVAAYNEQFF.

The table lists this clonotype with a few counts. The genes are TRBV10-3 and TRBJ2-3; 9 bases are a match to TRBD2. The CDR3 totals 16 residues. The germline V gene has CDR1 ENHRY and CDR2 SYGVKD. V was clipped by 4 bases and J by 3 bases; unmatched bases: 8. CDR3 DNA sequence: TGTGCCATCAGTGCTCGGATAGCGGGAGCGACAGATACGCAGTATTTT. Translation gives CAISARIAGATDTQYF.

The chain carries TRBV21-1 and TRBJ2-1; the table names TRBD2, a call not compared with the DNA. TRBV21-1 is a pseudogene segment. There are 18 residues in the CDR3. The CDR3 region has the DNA TGTGCCAGCAGCAAAGCAAGACAGAACCTCCCTTACAGCAATGAGCAGTTCTTC. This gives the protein CASSKARQNLPYSNEQFF.

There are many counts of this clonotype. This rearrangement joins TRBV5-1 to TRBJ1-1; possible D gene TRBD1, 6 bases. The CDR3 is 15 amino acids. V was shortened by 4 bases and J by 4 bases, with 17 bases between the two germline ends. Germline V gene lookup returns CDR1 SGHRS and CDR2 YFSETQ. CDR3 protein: CASSPQEGVGTEAFF. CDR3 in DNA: TGCGCCAGCAGCCCTCAGGAGGGGGTGGGCACTGAAGCTTTCTTT.

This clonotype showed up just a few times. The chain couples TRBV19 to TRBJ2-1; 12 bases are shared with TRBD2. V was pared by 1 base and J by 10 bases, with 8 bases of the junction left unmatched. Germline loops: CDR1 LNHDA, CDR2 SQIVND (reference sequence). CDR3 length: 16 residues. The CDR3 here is CASSIVRLAGGPEQFF. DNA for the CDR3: TGTGCCAGTAGTATAGTGAGGCTAGCGGGGGGGCCGGAGCAGTTCTTC. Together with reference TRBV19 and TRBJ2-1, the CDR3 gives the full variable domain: DGGITQSPKYLFRKEGQNVTLSCEQNLNHDAMYWYRQDPGQGLRLIYYSQIVNDFQKGDIAEGYSVSREKKESFPLTVTSAQKNPTAFYLCASSIVRLAGGPEQFFGPGTRLTVL.

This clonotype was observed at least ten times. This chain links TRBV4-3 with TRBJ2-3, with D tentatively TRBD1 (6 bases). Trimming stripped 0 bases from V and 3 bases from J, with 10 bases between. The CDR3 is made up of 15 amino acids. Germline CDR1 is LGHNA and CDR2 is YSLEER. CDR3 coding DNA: TGCGCCAGCAGCCAAGAACAGGGTTGGACAGATACGCAGTATTTT. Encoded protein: CASSQEQGWTDTQYF.

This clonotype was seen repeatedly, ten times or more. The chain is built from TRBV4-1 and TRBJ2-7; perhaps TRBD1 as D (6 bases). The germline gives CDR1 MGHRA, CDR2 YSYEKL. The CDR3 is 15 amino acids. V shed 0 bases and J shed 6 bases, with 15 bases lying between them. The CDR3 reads CASSQDSAGTSEQYF. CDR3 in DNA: TGCGCCAGCAGCCAAGATTCGGCAGGGACAAGCGAGCAGTACTTC.

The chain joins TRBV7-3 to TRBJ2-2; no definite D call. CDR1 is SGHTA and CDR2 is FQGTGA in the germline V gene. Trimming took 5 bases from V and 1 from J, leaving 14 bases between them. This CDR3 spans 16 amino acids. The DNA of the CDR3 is TGTGCCAGCAGCCCATTTACCACTCGGAACACCGGGGAGCTGTTTTTT. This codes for CASSPFTTRNTGELFF.

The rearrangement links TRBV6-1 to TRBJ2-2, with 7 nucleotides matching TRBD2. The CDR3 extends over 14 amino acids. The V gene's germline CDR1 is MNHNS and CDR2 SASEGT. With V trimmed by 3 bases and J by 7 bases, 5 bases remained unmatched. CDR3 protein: CASSDWAGVGELFF. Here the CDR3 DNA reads TGTGCCAGCAGTGATTGGGCGGGAGTCGGGGAGCTGTTTTTT.

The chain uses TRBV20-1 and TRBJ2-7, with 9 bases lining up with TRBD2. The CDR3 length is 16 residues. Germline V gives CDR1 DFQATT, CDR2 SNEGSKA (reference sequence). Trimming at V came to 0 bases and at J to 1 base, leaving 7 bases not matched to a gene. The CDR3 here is CSARDPAGGRSYEQYF. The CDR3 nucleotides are TGCAGTGCTAGAGATCCGGCGGGAGGGAGATCCTACGAGCAGTACTTC.

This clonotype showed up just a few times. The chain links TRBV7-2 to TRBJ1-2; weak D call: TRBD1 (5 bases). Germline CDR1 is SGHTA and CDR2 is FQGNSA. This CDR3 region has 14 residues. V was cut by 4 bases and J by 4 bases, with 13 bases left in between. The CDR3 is CASSSSGPSYGYTF. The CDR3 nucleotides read TGTGCCAGCAGCTCTTCGGGACCTAGCTATGGCTACACCTTC.

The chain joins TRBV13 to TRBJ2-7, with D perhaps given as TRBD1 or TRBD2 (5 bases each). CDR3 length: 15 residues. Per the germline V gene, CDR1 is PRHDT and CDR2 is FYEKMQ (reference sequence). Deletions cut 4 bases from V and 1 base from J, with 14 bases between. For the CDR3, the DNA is TGTGCCAGCAGCTCAGGGACGTGGGTATCCTACGAGCAGTACTTC. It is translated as CASSSGTWVSYEQYF.

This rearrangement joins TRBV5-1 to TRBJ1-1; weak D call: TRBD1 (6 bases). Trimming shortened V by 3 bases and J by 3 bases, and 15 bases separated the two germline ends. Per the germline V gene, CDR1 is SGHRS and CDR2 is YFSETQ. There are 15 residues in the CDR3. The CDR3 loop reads CASSSKQGVHTEAFF. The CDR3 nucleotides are TGCGCCAGCAGCTCTAAACAGGGTGTCCACACTGAAGCTTTCTTT.

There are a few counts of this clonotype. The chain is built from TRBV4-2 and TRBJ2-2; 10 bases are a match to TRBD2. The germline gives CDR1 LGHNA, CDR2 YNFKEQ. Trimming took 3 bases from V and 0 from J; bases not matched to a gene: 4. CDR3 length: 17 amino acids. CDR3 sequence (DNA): TGTGCCAGCAGCCAGAATGGACTAGCGGCGAACACCGGGGAGCTGTTTTTT. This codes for CASSQNGLAANTGELFF.

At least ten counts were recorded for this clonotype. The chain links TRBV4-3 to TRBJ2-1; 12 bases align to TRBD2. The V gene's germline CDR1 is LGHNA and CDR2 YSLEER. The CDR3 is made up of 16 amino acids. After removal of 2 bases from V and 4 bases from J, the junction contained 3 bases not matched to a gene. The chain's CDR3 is CASSQSSGGAYNEQFF. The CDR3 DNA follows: TGCGCCAGCAGCCAATCTAGCGGGGGGGCATACAATGAGCAGTTCTTC.

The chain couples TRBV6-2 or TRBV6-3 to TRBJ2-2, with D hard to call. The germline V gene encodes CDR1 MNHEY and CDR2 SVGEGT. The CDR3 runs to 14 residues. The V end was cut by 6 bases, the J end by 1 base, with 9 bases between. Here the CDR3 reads CASSPDGNTGELFF. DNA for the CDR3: TGTGCCAGCAGCCCCGACGGGAACACCGGGGAGCTGTTTTTT.

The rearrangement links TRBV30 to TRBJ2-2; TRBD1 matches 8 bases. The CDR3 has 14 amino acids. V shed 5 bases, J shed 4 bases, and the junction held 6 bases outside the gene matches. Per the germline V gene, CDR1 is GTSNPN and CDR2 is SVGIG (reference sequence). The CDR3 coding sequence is TGTGCCTGGCAGGGGGCGCGCCGCACCGGGGAGCTGTTTTTT. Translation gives CAWQGARRTGELFF. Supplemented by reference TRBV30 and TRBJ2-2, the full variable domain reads SQTIHQWPATLVQPVGSPLSLECTVEGTSNPNLYWYRQAAGRGLQLLFYSVGIGQISSEVPQNLSASRPQDRQFILSSKKLLLSDSGFYLCAWQGARRTGELFFGEGSRLTVL.

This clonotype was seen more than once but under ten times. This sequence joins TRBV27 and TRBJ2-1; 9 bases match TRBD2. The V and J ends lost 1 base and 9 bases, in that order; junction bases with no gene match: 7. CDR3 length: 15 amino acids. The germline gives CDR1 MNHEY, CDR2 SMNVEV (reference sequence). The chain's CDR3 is CASSLWLAGSFEQFF. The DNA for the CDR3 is TGTGCCAGCAGTTTATGGCTAGCGGGGTCCTTTGAGCAGTTCTTC.

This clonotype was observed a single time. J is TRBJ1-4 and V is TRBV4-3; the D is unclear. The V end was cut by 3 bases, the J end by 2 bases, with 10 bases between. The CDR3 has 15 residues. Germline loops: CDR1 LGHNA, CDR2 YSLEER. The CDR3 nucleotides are TGCGCCAGCAGCCAGACGACCTCGACTAATGAAAAACTGTTTTTT. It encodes CASSQTTSTNEKLFF.